The T cell receptor (beta chain) under discussion was sequenced for a study of blood T cell repertoires in COVID-19. About the research overall: Some COVID-19 samples were acute and others convalescent; all came from the United States, Italy and Spain.

Authors' methods: The authors estimated nucleated cell counts from reference gene primer amplification. The assay was immunoSEQ multiplex PCR, and TCRdb's table has in-frame clones only and misses some. The V and J calls and clone size come from that table; D and trimming were worked out from the DNA. Of 150,000 to 200,000 clones in the sample, around 90% were seen once. The CDR3 covers 16 residues. V shed 5 bases and J 8 bases; nucleotides not matched to a gene: 12. CDR1 is MDHEN, CDR2 SYDVKM, per germline. The specimen was peripheral blood. The V gene is TRBV28, the J gene TRBJ2-1, with 10 bases identical to TRBD1. The clonotype originates from a man between 18 and 35 years old with acute or convalescent COVID-19. The CDR3 nucleotides read TGTGCCAGCAGTCCTAGAGGGACAGGGGTTCGTGATGAGCAGTTCTTC. This translates into CASSPRGTGVRDEQFF.